The entry below gives a single TCR beta chain sequence along with its context. Its antigen is not known. The data stem from a study of OX40 agonist ivuxolimab in advanced cancers. TCRdb's table, derived via immunoSEQ multiplex PCR, lists solely in-frame clones and lacks some. This table holds fewer than 60,000 clones, about 85% found once. Overall study findings and caveats: Clonal expansion was among the lowest in partial responders at 0.1-3.0 mg/kg, especially CD8+. Some nonresponders likewise displayed low normalized T-cell clonal expansion.

Autoimmune disease history or systemic immunosuppression disqualified patients. The sample was CD4+ or CD8+ T cells sorted from blood, taken in a trial of the OX40 agonist ivuxolimab. This clonotype originated in an adult with an advanced solid tumor such as melanoma, head and neck, liver or kidney cancer.

The CDR3: CASSLNRGNTEAFF. CDR3 DNA sequence: TGTGCCAGCAGTTTAAACAGGGGGAACACTGAAGCTTTCTTT. The chain recombines TRBV28 with TRBJ1-1, with 7 bases fitting TRBD1. Germline CDR1 is MDHEN and CDR2 is SYDVKM. V gave up 2 bases and J gave up 1 base; unmatched junction bases: 1. The CDR3 extends over 14 amino acids.